Following are 22 T cell receptor beta chains from one sample sequenced in a study of neurological immune-mediated disorders. TCRdb independently ran MiXCR on the 5' RACE reads; one entry per CDR3 protein. In the table there are 48,000 or so distinct CDR3 sequences, about a tenth of which are singletons. The sequencing input was PBMCs. The receptor set was obtained from a woman in her thirties or forties with HTLV-1-associated myelopathy (HAM/TSP).

This clonotype was recorded at least ten times. V gene TRBV20-1 combines with J gene TRBJ2-7; unclear D gene. Germline V gene lookup returns CDR1 DFQATT and CDR2 SNEGSKA (reference sequence). Between the trimmed V and J ends, which lost 5 bases and 1 base, there was a span of 15 bases. CDR3 length: 14 amino acids. In nucleotides, the CDR3 is TGCAGTGCTCACCACTCGGACCCGTCCTACGAGCAGTACTTC. Amino acid sequence: CSAHHSDPSYEQYF.

This clonotype was seen repeatedly, ten times or more. V and J are TRBV5-1 and TRBJ2-3, with D possibly being TRBD2 (5 bases). Germline CDR1 and CDR2: SGHRS and YFSETQ. This CDR3 spans 19 amino acids. V was trimmed by 4 bases and J by 2 bases, leaving 26 bases between them. In DNA, the CDR3 is TGCGCCAGCAGCAGACCCCGTGGCGCGTTAGCGCAACCCACAGATACGCAGTATTTT. Amino acid sequence: CASSRPRGALAQPTDTQYF.

This clonotype has ten or more counts. V gene TRBV18 combines with J gene TRBJ2-3; 8 positions match TRBD1. Germline values: CDR1 KGHSH, CDR2 LQKENI. This CDR3 comprises 14 residues. V was clipped by 3 bases and J by 4 bases; unmatched bases: 3. The CDR3 DNA reads TGTGCCAGCTCACCGGACAGGGCCCCAGATACGCAGTATTTT. Translating gives CASSPDRAPDTQYF. Drawing the rest from reference TRBV18 and TRBJ2-3, the complete variable domain is NAGVMQNPRHLVRRRGQEARLRCSPMKGHSHVYWYRQLPEEGLKFMVYLQKENIIDESGMPKERFSAEFPKEGPSILRIQQVVRGDSAAYFCASSPDRAPDTQYFGPGTRLTVL.

This clonotype was observed many times. The gene calls are TRBV5-1 and TRBJ1-2, with D perhaps matching TRBD1 (5 bases). Looked up from germline, CDR1 is SGHRS and CDR2 is YFSETQ. The CDR3 length is 14 residues. The V end was cut by 3 bases, the J end by 4 bases, with 13 bases between. The CDR3 here is CASSSLRAGYGYTF. CDR3 coding DNA: TGCGCCAGCAGCTCCCTCAGGGCCGGCTATGGCTACACCTTC.

Remarks on this clonotype: A much larger clone sits a single nucleotide away, making a read error possible. The rearrangement joins TRBV4-3 to TRBJ1-4, with D possibly TRBD1 on 6 matching bases. V lost 4 bases and J 8 bases, leaving 17 bases between the germline ends. The CDR3 is 15 residues long. CDR1 LGHNA and CDR2 YSLEER come from the germline V gene. The CDR3 bases are TGCGCCAGCAGCCTCGTCCGGACAGCACCCGAAAAACTGTTTTTT. It translates to CASSLVRTAPEKLFF.

This clonotype was counted many times. The V and J genes are TRBV10-3 and TRBJ1-2, with TRBD1 matching 8 bases. Germline lookup yields CDR1 ENHRY and CDR2 SYGVKD. There are 14 residues in the CDR3. Trimming took 7 bases from V and 6 from J; bases not matched to a gene: 10. CDR3 DNA: TGTGCCATCAACCCCGCAGGGGGCGGGCATGGCTACACCTTC. This codes for CAINPAGGGHGYTF.

This clonotype was counted many times. V gene TRBV15 combines with J gene TRBJ2-3, with 7 bases lining up with TRBD2. The CDR3 consists of 14 residues. V lost 9 bases, J lost 2 bases, and 8 bases stayed unmatched. Germline CDR1 LNHNV, CDR2 YYDKDF (reference sequence). The CDR3: CATEKRGTTDTQYF. The CDR3 coding sequence is TGTGCCACAGAAAAGCGGGGAACCACAGATACGCAGTATTTT.

This clonotype has ten or more counts. This chain uses TRBV6-7 with TRBJ1-1; possible D gene TRBD1, 6 bases. TRBV6-7 is classed as an ORF, of uncertain function. The CDR3 totals 14 residues. V gave up 5 bases and J gave up 6 bases, with 16 bases separating them. CDR3 loop: CASSTGRTVPEAFF. The CDR3 nucleotides read TGTGCCAGCAGTACGGGACGGACAGTCCCTGAAGCTTTCTTT.

In this sample, this clonotype turned up many times. The chain joins TRBV6-2 or TRBV6-3 to TRBJ2-2; D is undetermined. The CDR3 has 13 residues. Germline CDR1 is MNHEY and CDR2 is SVGEGT. Trimming cost V 7 bases and J 0 bases, with 6 bases left between them. CDR3 nucleotides: TGTGCCAGCAAGAACCCGAACACCGGGGAGCTGTTTTTT. Translation: CASKNPNTGELFF.

This clonotype was observed many times. CDR3 residues: CASSALAGGLYNEQFF. The CDR3, as DNA: TGTGCCAGCAGCGCCCTAGCGGGGGGGCTATACAATGAGCAGTTCTTC. The V and J genes are TRBV5-6 and TRBJ2-1; 12 nucleotides line up with TRBD2. Looked up from germline, CDR1 is SGHDT and CDR2 is YYEEEE. Trimming at V came to 4 bases and at J to 4 bases, leaving 6 bases not matched to a gene. There are 16 residues in the CDR3.

There are many counts of this clonotype. The chain links TRBV4-1 to TRBJ2-2, with D uncertain. The CDR3 sequence is 15 residues long. Germline-derived CDR1 and CDR2 are MGHRA and YSYEKL. Deletions cut 0 bases from V and 8 bases from J, with 13 bases between. The CDR3 reads CASSQEGKRNGELFF. CDR3 sequence (DNA): TGCGCCAGCAGCCAAGAAGGAAAACGGAATGGGGAGCTGTTTTTT.

This clonotype was picked up many times. The chain has TRBV5-1 and TRBJ1-1, with a tentative D call TRBD1 (6 bases). The CDR3 spans 15 residues. Trimming cost V 4 bases and J 1 base, with 14 bases left between them. Germline V gives CDR1 SGHRS, CDR2 YFSETQ. CDR3 nucleotides: TGCGCCAGCAGCGTACGGGACACCTCGAACACTGAAGCTTTCTTT. As protein: CASSVRDTSNTEAFF.

This clonotype was found many times. The chain links TRBV10-3 to TRBJ2-3; TRBD2 aligns across 16 bases. The V gene's germline CDR1 is ENHRY and CDR2 SYGVKD. The V and J ends lost 5 bases and 4 bases, in that order; junction bases with no gene match: 9. This CDR3 contains 18 residues. CDR3 DNA: TGTGCCATCAGTAAGCCTCCGGGACTAGCGGGGGGGCCAGATACGCAGTATTTT. Translation: CAISKPPGLAGGPDTQYF.

About this clonotype: This clone may be a read error of a much larger clone one base away. This chain links TRBV7-2 with TRBJ2-3, with TRBD2 matching 7 bases. CDR3 length equals 19 residues. Germline loops: CDR1 SGHTA, CDR2 FQGNSA. V gave up 2 bases and J gave up 1 base; unmatched junction bases: 15. This chain's CDR3 is CASSLPSSPAGWRTDTQYF. The DNA of the CDR3 is TGTGCCAGCAGCTTACCATCCAGCCCAGCGGGGTGGCGCACAGATACGCAGTATTTT.

This clonotype was picked up many times. This rearrangement joins TRBV9 to TRBJ1-2; the D is unclear. This CDR3 has 13 amino acids. Germline V gene lookup returns CDR1 SGDLS and CDR2 YYNGEE. The V gene lost 10 bases and the J gene lost 0 bases, with 13 bases spanning the gap. The CDR3 bases are TGTGCCCCGGACGTGGCAACTAACTATGGCTACACCTTC. Encoded protein: CAPDVATNYGYTF.

This clonotype was seen ten or more times. The gene calls are TRBV25-1 and TRBJ1-1; D not certain. The germline CDR1 and CDR2 sequences are MGHDK and SYGVNS. The CDR3 has 14 amino acids. Trimming removed 8 bases at V and 0 bases at J, with 13 bases between. The DNA of the CDR3 is TGTGCCAGCGCGGACCGACACATGAACACTGAAGCTTTCTTT. This translates into CASADRHMNTEAFF.

Many counts were recorded for this clonotype. The chain is built from TRBV5-1 and TRBJ2-3, with 7 bases matching TRBD1. CDR1 is SGHRS and CDR2 is YFSETQ in the germline V gene. The junction had 4 bases not matched to a gene; V was cut back by 3 bases and J by 6 bases. This CDR3 has 13 amino acids. CDR3 nucleotides: TGCGCCAGCAGCTCCCAGGGGGTGGATACGCAGTATTTT. It specifies CASSSQGVDTQYF.

This clonotype was seen ten or more times. The rearrangement uses TRBV9 and TRBJ2-7; D is uncertain. CDR1 SGDLS and CDR2 YYNGEE come from the germline V gene. CDR3 length equals 15 residues. V lost 4 bases and J lost 2, with 16 bases in between. The CDR3 DNA sequence: TGTGCCAGCAGCTCCGATCCTCAGGCCCCCTACGAGCAGTACTTC. Protein product: CASSSDPQAPYEQYF. The full variable domain, in which reference TRBV9 and TRBJ2-7 provide the parts outside the CDR3, is DSGVTQTPKHLITATGQRVTLRCSPRSGDLSVYWYQQSLDQGLQFLIQYYNGEERAKGNILERFSAQQFPDLHSELNLSSLELGDSALYFCASSSDPQAPYEQYFGPGTRLTVT.

This clonotype was picked up many times. The chain uses TRBV3-1 and TRBJ2-7; TRBD1 matches at 11 bases. The CDR3 has 15 residues. V was pared by 4 bases and J by 6 bases, with 8 bases of the junction left unmatched. Looked up from germline, CDR1 is LGHDT and CDR2 is YNNKEL (reference sequence). The CDR3 DNA is TGTGCCAGCAGCCGAGGGACAGGGGGGTTTGGCGAGCAGTACTTC. The encoded protein is CASSRGTGGFGEQYF.

This clonotype was observed many times. The CDR3 DNA follows: TGCAGTGCTAGCCAAGCGGGGGGATTTACCTACGAGCAGTACTTC. This codes for CSASQAGGFTYEQYF. This sequence joins TRBV20-1 and TRBJ2-7; 9 bases are shared with TRBD2. This CDR3 is built from 15 residues. The V segment lost 3 bases and the J segment 2 bases; nucleotides outside the gene matches: 8. Germline-derived CDR1 and CDR2 are DFQATT and SNEGSKA (reference sequence).

This clonotype was seen many times. The V and J genes are TRBV10-3 and TRBJ1-2; 9 positions match TRBD1. Unmatched junction bases numbered 13, after V lost 10 bases and J lost 7 bases. The CDR3 totals 14 residues. The V gene's germline CDR1 is ENHRY and CDR2 SYGVKD. The DNA of the CDR3 is TGTGCCAGCGGAACCATGGACAGGGGTGGTGGCTACACCTTC. As protein: CASGTMDRGGGYTF.

This clonotype was detected many times. The rearrangement uses TRBV4-1 and TRBJ1-1; perhaps TRBD1 as D (6 bases). The length of the CDR3 is 15 residues. Germline loops: CDR1 MGHRA, CDR2 YSYEKL. V was cut by 1 base and J by 3 bases, with 12 bases left in between. The CDR3 sequence is CASSQGDAGDTEAFF. CDR3 nucleotides: TGCGCCAGCAGCCAAGGGGACGCAGGGGACACTGAAGCTTTCTTT.